Below, 12 T cell receptor beta chains from the same sample are listed, as sequenced in a study of blood T cell repertoires in COVID-19. Some clones are missing from TCRdb's copy, which holds only in-frame ones; the method was immunoSEQ multiplex PCR. The sample carries over 100,000 clones, 75% to 90% recorded once. Input material: peripheral blood. All receptors come from a man between 60 and 75 years old with COVID-19, enrolled during active disease.

The CDR3 DNA sequence: TGTGCCAGCACCCCGGGTAGCGGGGGCCATTACGAGCAGTACTTC. It is translated as CASTPGSGGHYEQYF. This chain connects TRBV27 to TRBJ2-7; 9 positions agree with TRBD2. Germline assignment: CDR1 MNHEY and CDR2 SMNVEV (reference sequence). This CDR3 contains 15 residues. The V gene end was trimmed by 7 bases and the J gene end by 4 bases; junction bases not matched to a gene: 11.

The chain has TRBV2 and TRBJ1-5; D not certain. CDR1 is SNHLY and CDR2 is FYNNEI in the germline V gene. The CDR3 runs to 13 residues. V gave up 8 bases and J gave up 0 bases, with 8 bases separating them. The CDR3 is CASCAVSNQPQHF. In nucleotides, the CDR3 is TGTGCCAGCTGCGCGGTTAGCAATCAGCCCCAGCATTTT.

The chain carries TRBV7-8 and TRBJ1-2, with a weak D call TRBD1 (6 bases). This CDR3 contains 14 residues. V was pared by 6 bases and J by 4 bases, with 15 bases between. Germline lookup yields CDR1 SGHVS and CDR2 FQNEAQ. CDR3 bases: TGTGCCAGCAGTTGGACACAGGGTGTCTATGGCTACACCTTC. Its protein product is CASSWTQGVYGYTF.

The chain has TRBV2 and TRBJ1-1; 7 bases agree with TRBD1. CDR1 is SNHLY and CDR2 is FYNNEI in the germline V gene. The ends lost 8 bases at V and 0 bases at J; junction bases unmatched: 6. This CDR3 contains 14 residues. The CDR3 sequence is CASQPGQLNTEAFF. The CDR3 nucleotides read TGTGCCAGCCAACCGGGACAGTTGAACACTGAAGCTTTCTTT.

V gene TRBV6-2 or TRBV6-3 combines with J gene TRBJ1-2; 8 bases map to TRBD1. Germline CDR1 and CDR2: MNHEY and SVGEGT. Germline trimming cut 2 bases from V and 14 bases from J; bases unmatched to any gene: 7. This CDR3 region has 12 residues. The chain's CDR3 is CASSYADRVRTF. CDR3 DNA sequence: TGTGCCAGCAGTTACGCGGACAGGGTGAGAACCTTC.

The V and J genes are TRBV9 and TRBJ2-3; D is ambiguous. Germline lookup yields CDR1 SGDLS and CDR2 YYNGEE. The CDR3 runs to 15 residues. V was pared by 0 bases and J by 4 bases, with 12 bases between. The DNA for the CDR3 is TGTGCCAGCAGCGTAGCTACTTTGTCCTCAGATACGCAGTATTTT. Translating it yields CASSVATLSSDTQYF.

The chain couples TRBV18 to TRBJ1-2; D gene unclear. This CDR3 has 15 amino acids. Germline CDR1 reads KGHSH; CDR2 reads LQKENI. V shed 1 base and J shed 8 bases, with 17 bases lying between them. Here the CDR3 reads CASSPRYEGSEGYTF. DNA of the CDR3: TGTGCCAGCTCACCACGATACGAGGGATCAGAGGGCTACACCTTC.

The rearrangement joins TRBV7-2 to TRBJ2-1, with D unresolved. The CDR3 contains 12 residues. The ends were cut back, 4 bases at V and 15 bases at J, with 16 bases in the middle. Germline V gene data show CDR1 as SGHTA and CDR2 as FQGNSA. Here the CDR3 DNA reads TGTGCCAGCAGCTCGGTTCGGTCCCGGTGGTTCTTC. Its protein is CASSSVRSRWFF.

The CDR3 nucleotides are TGTGCCAGCAGCTTGGAGCGGGTTGGGTCTTCGTATTTT. Translated: CASSLERVGSSYF. The J gene is TRBJ2-3, the V gene TRBV7-3, with D perhaps matching TRBD2 (6 bases). V lost 3 bases and J 14 bases, leaving 18 bases between the germline ends. The CDR3 spans 13 residues. Germline V gives CDR1 SGHTA, CDR2 FQGTGA.

This chain joins TRBV30 and TRBJ1-3; D might be TRBD1 (5 bases). Germline values: CDR1 GTSNPN, CDR2 SVGIG (reference sequence). V lost 0 bases to trimming and J lost 4 bases, with 10 bases between them. The CDR3 spans 14 residues. This chain's CDR3 is CAWSVGQGGNTIYF. As DNA, the CDR3 is TGTGCCTGGAGTGTAGGGCAGGGAGGAAACACCATATATTTT. Drawing the rest from reference TRBV30 and TRBJ1-3, the complete variable domain is SQTIHQWPATLVQPVGSPLSLECTVEGTSNPNLYWYRQAAGRGLQLLFYSVGIGQISSEVPQNLSASRPQDRQFILSSKKLLLSDSGFYLCAWSVGQGGNTIYFGEGSWLTVV.

This chain uses TRBV15 with TRBJ2-5; 15 bases agree with TRBD2. The length of the CDR3 is 18 residues. CDR1 and CDR2 from the germline V gene are LNHNV and YYDKDF (reference sequence). J was trimmed by 1 base and V by 2 bases; bases with no gene match: 5. In DNA, the CDR3 is TGTGCCACCAGCAGACTAGGGACTAGCGGGGGGCTCCAAGAGACCCAGTACTTC. It specifies CATSRLGTSGGLQETQYF.

The V call is TRBV28, the J call TRBJ1-1; D gene ambiguous. V was pared by 9 bases and J by 4 bases, with 12 bases between. Per germline, CDR1 MDHEN and CDR2 SYDVKM. The CDR3 length is 12 residues. DNA of the CDR3: TGTGCCAGTTTAATTAGCAGCACTGAAGCTTTCTTT. Its translation is CASLISSTEAFF.